This T cell receptor (beta chain) was captured in a study of early T cells in non-severe SARS-CoV-2 infection. This clonotype was observed many times. Individual cDNA molecules received unique molecular identifiers during library preparation. TCRdb ran MiXCR on the 5' RACE reads and lists one entry per CDR3 protein. The repertoire includes under 65,000 distinct CDR3 sequences, 10% to 15% of them detected once, and roughly a tenth sits in the top ten. The germline gives CDR1 WNHNN, CDR2 SYGVQD (reference sequence). V gave up 4 bases and J gave up 8 bases; unmatched junction bases: 4. The CDR3 runs to 12 residues.

The rearrangement joins TRBV10-1 to TRBJ1-1, with TRBD1 matching 7 bases. This sequence originates from an adult who was a healthcare worker with PCR-confirmed SARS-CoV-2 infection or an uninfected control (not recorded which). The sample consisted of whole blood. The CDR3 reads CASSGVTGEAFF. For the CDR3, the DNA is TGCGCCAGCAGTGGGGTGACAGGGGAAGCTTTCTTT.